The sequence of this T cell receptor (beta chain) was determined in a study of OX40 agonist ivuxolimab in advanced cancers. About the research overall: Aged roughly 23 to 85 with a mean of about 60 years, they were 82.7% male.

Researchers took blood at baseline, on cycle 4 day 1, and on cycle 7 day 1. Libraries were prepared by immunoSEQ multiplex PCR; TCRdb keeps only in-frame clonotypes and omits some of them. The sample lists about 53,000 clones, almost 85% occurring once. This clone has more than one count but fewer than ten. CDR3 length: 14 amino acids. V shed 4 bases and J shed 4 bases, with 11 bases lying between them. CDR1 and CDR2 (germline): MNHNS, SASEGT. The V and J genes are TRBV6-1 and TRBJ1-5; a possible D gene is TRBD1 (5 bases). The source material was CD4+ or CD8+ T cells sorted from blood, sampled in a trial of the OX40 agonist ivuxolimab. The TCR sequence derives from an adult with an advanced solid tumor such as melanoma, head and neck, liver or kidney cancer. The CDR3 nucleotides read TGTGCCAGCAGTGTGGGGGGATCAAATCAGCCCCAGCATTTT. Its protein product is CASSVGGSNQPQHF.